The rows below give T cell receptor beta chains drawn from one sample of a study of vaccination and CD4 T cells after COVID-19. TCRdb independently ran MiXCR on the PCR reads; one entry per CDR3 protein. The table has 20,000 to 30,000 distinct CDR3 sequences, roughly 44% seen once. No antigen is known for these receptors. Sequenced material: CD4+ T cells from blood, cultured in vitro. The receptors come from a human donor who had recovered from COVID-19. Each CDR3 is given with its conserved first and last residue. A D gene is named only where the DNA matches it firmly. Clone size is not always given. Where it is, it says once, few, many or a class for expanded clones.

v_gene,j_gene,abundance,d_gene,CDR3aa,CDR3nt
TRBV9,TRBJ2-3,.,TRBD2,CASSVQTSGGGDTQYF,TGTGCCAGCAGCGTTCAAACTAGCGGGGGTGGAGATACGCAGTATTTT
TRBV5-1,TRBJ2-3,once,TRBD2,CASQAGGSTDTQYF,TGCGCCAGCCAAGCGGGGGGGAGCACAGATACGCAGTATTTT
TRBV20-1,TRBJ1-1,few,.,CSAPPVVGRRGENTEAFF,TGCAGTGCCCCCCCCGTTGTGGGGCGTAGAGGTGAGAACACTGAAGCTTTCTTT
TRBV9,TRBJ1-2,.,.,CASSVGGNYGYTF,TGTGCCAGCAGCGTAGGGGGGAACTATGGCTACACCTTC
TRBV10-3,TRBJ1-6,.,TRBD1,CAISERTGNNSPLHF,TGTGCCATCAGTGAAAGGACAGGGAATAATTCACCCCTCCACTTT
TRBV2,TRBJ1-5,few,TRBD1,CASSSDRRSNQPQHF,TGTGCCAGCAGTTCGGACAGGAGGAGCAATCAGCCCCAGCATTTT
TRBV27,TRBJ1-5,few,TRBD1,CASRDRFSNQPQHF,TGTGCCAGCAGGGACAGGTTTAGCAATCAGCCCCAGCATTTT
TRBV27,TRBJ1-2,.,.,CASSIDPGWGYTF,TGTGCCAGCAGTATAGACCCGGGTTGGGGCTACACCTTC
TRBV25-1,TRBJ2-7,.,TRBD2,CAGTVGAGRAGVTGYEQYF,TGTGCCGGAACAGTAGGAGCGGGCCGAGCGGGAGTAACGGGCTACGAGCAGTACTTC
TRBV11-2,TRBJ2-5,.,.,CASSYGRQETQYF,TGTGCCAGCAGCTATGGACGGCAAGAGACCCAGTACTTC
TRBV11-1,TRBJ1-1,.,.,CASSSDRNTEAFF,TGTGCCAGCAGCTCCGACAGGAACACTGAAGCTTTCTTT
TRBV7-2,TRBJ2-1,few,.,CASSFDGSYNEQFF,TGTGCCAGCAGCTTTGACGGCTCCTACAATGAGCAGTTCTTC
TRBV7-9,TRBJ1-1,few,.,CASSPGGALTEAFF,TGTGCCAGCAGCCCGGGGGGGGCGCTGACTGAAGCTTTCTTT
TRBV20-1,TRBJ1-5,few,.,CSARDLGQGHNQPQHF,TGCAGTGCTAGAGATTTGGGTCAGGGACACAATCAGCCCCAGCATTTT
TRBV7-2,TRBJ2-1,few,.,CASSMRVGSYNEQFF,TGTGCCAGCAGCATGAGGGTGGGTAGCTACAATGAGCAGTTCTTC
TRBV4-2,TRBJ1-5,.,TRBD1,CASSQGTGAGQPQHF,TGTGCCAGCAGCCAGGGGACAGGGGCGGGGCAGCCCCAGCATTTT
TRBV7-8,TRBJ1-1,few,.,CASSLGAGARGRNTEAFF,TGTGCCAGCAGCTTAGGGGCGGGGGCGAGGGGTAGGAACACTGAAGCTTTCTTT
TRBV10-1,TRBJ2-3,few,.,CASSAVGGSTDTQYF,TGCGCCAGCAGCGCAGTGGGGGGTAGCACAGATACGCAGTATTTT
TRBV20-1,TRBJ1-3,.,.,CSARDFGNTIYF,TGCAGTGCTAGAGATTTCGGAAACACCATATATTTT
TRBV7-9,TRBJ1-1,.,.,CASSSVAGRVENTEAFF,TGTGCCAGCAGCTCGGTGGCAGGACGAGTGGAGAACACTGAAGCTTTCTTT
TRBV6-5,TRBJ1-1,.,.,CASSYEAGENTEAFF,TGTGCCAGCAGTTACGAAGCTGGGGAGAACACTGAAGCTTTCTTT
TRBV27,TRBJ2-3,few,TRBD1,CASSAHRGQGTDTQYF,TGTGCCAGCAGTGCCCATCGCGGACAGGGCACGGATACGCAGTATTTT
TRBV2,TRBJ1-1,.,.,CASSAQSSGGGEAFF,TGTGCCAGCAGTGCCCAAAGCTCGGGGGGCGGTGAAGCTTTCTTT
TRBV29-1,TRBJ1-1,few,TRBD1,CSVVGSPGRGSKAFF,TGCAGCGTTGTGGGGTCACCTGGCAGGGGGTCGAAAGCTTTCTTT
TRBV5-1,TRBJ2-1,.,.,CASSLVVAYNEQFF,TGCGCCAGCAGCTTGGTCGTTGCCTACAATGAGCAGTTCTTC
TRBV10-3,TRBJ2-2,.,.,CAISESNTGELFF,TGTGCCATCAGTGAGTCAAACACCGGGGAGCTGTTTTTT
TRBV20-1,TRBJ1-5,.,.,CSASSRLNQPQHF,TGCAGTGCTAGTTCCAGGCTTAATCAGCCCCAGCATTTT
TRBV24-1,TRBJ2-3,few,.,CATSDFPSGASTDTQYF,TGTGCCACCAGTGATTTTCCCAGCGGAGCTAGCACAGATACGCAGTATTTT
TRBV7-2,TRBJ2-7,few,.,CASSFQLEYEQYF,TGTGCCAGCAGCTTCCAGTTAGAGTACGAGCAGTACTTC
TRBV2,TRBJ2-7,few,TRBD1,CASSRTQGAWEQYF,TGTGCCAGCAGTCGAACGCAGGGGGCTTGGGAGCAGTACTTC
TRBV19,TRBJ2-3,.,.,CASSQPGRTDTQYF,TGTGCCAGTAGTCAACCCGGTAGGACAGATACGCAGTATTTT
TRBV20-1,TRBJ2-2,.,.,CSASQGSMELFF,TGCAGTGCTAGTCAGGGGAGTATGGAGCTGTTTTTT
TRBV6-1,TRBJ2-1,once,.,CASSALGVQSSYNEQFF,TGTGCCAGCAGTGCGCTTGGAGTGCAAAGCTCCTACAATGAGCAGTTCTTC
TRBV20-1,TRBJ2-5,.,.,CSARGHPGAGTQYF,TGCAGTGCTAGGGGCCATCCCGGCGCAGGGACCCAGTACTTC
TRBV7-2,TRBJ2-1,.,.,CASSTIAALKHEQFF,TGTGCCAGCAGTACAATAGCGGCGTTAAAACATGAGCAGTTCTTC
TRBV27,TRBJ2-7,.,.,CASSSPSGPRGYEQYF,TGTGCCAGCAGTTCCCCGTCCGGGCCTCGGGGGTACGAGCAGTACTTC
TRBV10-1,TRBJ1-2,few,.,CASSESGTYGYTF,TGCGCCAGCAGTGAGTCCGGGACCTATGGCTACACCTTC
TRBV20-1,TRBJ2-7,.,TRBD2,CSVSSGHSYEQYF,TGCAGTGTCTCTAGCGGCCACTCCTACGAGCAGTACTTC
TRBV5-4,TRBJ2-1,.,.,CASQKEQQRVNEQFF,TGTGCCAGCCAGAAGGAGCAGCAGCGAGTCAATGAGCAGTTCTTC
TRBV30,TRBJ1-1,once,.,CAWTVSTEAFF,TGTGCCTGGACAGTCTCCACTGAAGCTTTCTTT
TRBV25-1,TRBJ2-5,once,.,CASSEFGGQGRETQYF,TGTGCCAGCAGTGAATTTGGGGGGCAGGGGCGGGAGACCCAGTACTTC
TRBV20-1,TRBJ1-3,.,TRBD1,CSARLGQFSGNTIYF,TGCAGTGCTAGGTTGGGACAGTTCTCTGGAAACACCATATATTTT
TRBV5-1,TRBJ1-1,.,TRBD1,CASSGGTGMNTEAFF,TGCGCCAGCAGCGGAGGGACAGGAATGAACACTGAAGCTTTCTTT
TRBV20-1,TRBJ1-5,.,.,CSASSVGAYSNQPQHF,TGCAGTGCTAGCAGTGTAGGGGCGTATAGCAATCAGCCCCAGCATTTT
TRBV2,TRBJ2-5,.,TRBD2,CASIGSGAPQETQYF,TGTGCCAGCATTGGGAGCGGGGCTCCACAAGAGACCCAGTACTTC
TRBV28,TRBJ2-6,few,TRBD1,CASRTWTGAAGANVLTF,TGTGCCAGCAGAACATGGACAGGCGCGGCTGGGGCCAACGTCCTGACTTTC
TRBV10-2,TRBJ1-2,.,TRBD1,CASSESPGTVYGYTF,TGCGCCAGCAGTGAGTCCCCCGGGACAGTCTATGGCTACACCTTC
TRBV7-8,TRBJ1-5,.,.,CASSSVTGENQPQHF,TGTGCCAGCAGCTCGGTGACCGGTGAGAATCAGCCCCAGCATTTT
TRBV11-1,TRBJ2-1,few,TRBD2,CASSSTSGRAGGNEQFF,TGTGCCAGCAGCTCGACTAGCGGGAGGGCCGGGGGCAATGAGCAGTTCTTC
TRBV27,TRBJ2-6,.,.,CASSLTERGANVLTF,TGTGCCAGCAGTCTGACGGAGAGGGGGGCCAACGTCCTGACTTTC
TRBV19,TRBJ1-1,few,TRBD1,CASSMRTGAIGTEAFF,TGTGCCAGTAGTATGAGGACAGGGGCCATTGGCACTGAAGCTTTCTTT
TRBV6-5,TRBJ2-1,.,.,CASSYSYGGGASSYNEQFF,TGTGCCAGCAGTTACTCATATGGCGGAGGGGCGAGCTCCTACAATGAGCAGTTCTTC
TRBV15,TRBJ2-5,.,.,CATSRGRLQETQYF,TGTGCCACCAGCAGAGGGAGGTTGCAAGAGACCCAGTACTTC